A selection of T cell receptor beta chains follows, all from one sample in a study of T cell responses to AZD1222 COVID-19 vaccine. TCRdb's table, derived via immunoSEQ multiplex PCR, lists solely in-frame clones and lacks some. The sample shows 110,000 to 150,000 clones, more than 85% of them seen only once. Sequencing used peripheral blood, obtained on day 0 of MenACWY control vaccination. All receptors come from an adult in good health. Both conserved end residues are part of each CDR3. The order of the fields is clone size, J gene, D gene, V gene, CDR3 DNA, CDR3 protein. D genes are given only for firm matches. Only part of the rows carry a size: once, few, many, or a class if the clone is expanded.

clone size: NA; J gene: TRBJ1-2; D gene: TRBD1; V gene: TRBV15; CDR3 DNA: TGTGCCACCAGCAGGACCCGGACAGGGACTGGCTACACCTTC; CDR3 protein: CATSRTRTGTGYTF
clone size: NA; J gene: TRBJ2-2; D gene: TRBD1; V gene: TRBV5-4; CDR3 DNA: TGTGCCAGCAGCAGACGGACAGGGAACACCGGGGAGCTGTTTTTT; CDR3 protein: CASSRRTGNTGELFF
clone size: NA; J gene: TRBJ1-1; D gene: NA; V gene: TRBV19; CDR3 DNA: TGTGCCAGTAGTACCAGGGCCCCCTTCATTGAAGCTTTCTTT; CDR3 protein: CASSTRAPFIEAFF
clone size: NA; J gene: TRBJ2-7; D gene: TRBD1; V gene: TRBV14; CDR3 DNA: TGTGCCAGCAGCCCAATGCAGGGGGCGCGGGCCTACGAGCAGTACTTC; CDR3 protein: CASSPMQGARAYEQYF
clone size: NA; J gene: TRBJ2-7; D gene: TRBD1; V gene: TRBV11-2; CDR3 DNA: TGTGCCAGCAGCTGGACAGGGGTCGAGCAGTACTTC; CDR3 protein: CASSWTGVEQYF
clone size: NA; J gene: TRBJ1-1; D gene: TRBD1; V gene: TRBV18; CDR3 DNA: TGTGCCAGCTCGCCCGGGACAGGCACTGAAGCTTTCTTT; CDR3 protein: CASSPGTGTEAFF
clone size: NA; J gene: TRBJ2-2; D gene: NA; V gene: TRBV6-4; CDR3 DNA: TGTGCCAGCAGTGACGGGACGGGTAACACCGGGGAGCTGTTTTTT; CDR3 protein: CASSDGTGNTGELFF
clone size: NA; J gene: TRBJ2-7; D gene: NA; V gene: TRBV7-2; CDR3 DNA: TGTGCCAGCAGCCCTGTTCCGGGGGGCCAGAACGAGCAGTACTTC; CDR3 protein: CASSPVPGGQNEQYF
clone size: NA; J gene: TRBJ2-3; D gene: NA; V gene: TRBV28; CDR3 DNA: TGTGCCAGCCAATCGGTCGGGTCTAGCACAGATACGCAGTATTTT; CDR3 protein: CASQSVGSSTDTQYF
clone size: once; J gene: TRBJ2-1; D gene: NA; V gene: TRBV30; CDR3 DNA: TGTGCCTGGACACCGGGACTGACCTACAATGAGCAGTTCTTC; CDR3 protein: CAWTPGLTYNEQFF
clone size: NA; J gene: TRBJ1-1; D gene: TRBD1; V gene: TRBV23-1; CDR3 DNA: TGCGCCAGCAGTCAATCAACCGACGACAGGGGCGACACTGAAGCTTTCTTT; CDR3 protein: CASSQSTDDRGDTEAFF
clone size: NA; J gene: TRBJ2-6; D gene: NA; V gene: TRBV4-3; CDR3 DNA: TGCGCCAGCAGCCAAGGAGTATCTGGGGCCAACGTCCTGACTTTC; CDR3 protein: CASSQGVSGANVLTF
clone size: NA; J gene: TRBJ1-3; D gene: NA; V gene: TRBV30; CDR3 DNA: TGTGCCTGGATAGGGGGCTCTGGAAACACCATATATTTT; CDR3 protein: CAWIGGSGNTIYF
clone size: NA; J gene: TRBJ2-1; D gene: TRBD1; V gene: TRBV7-3; CDR3 DNA: TGTGCCAGCAGATTTGACAGGGATGGTGAGCAGTTCTTC; CDR3 protein: CASRFDRDGEQFF
clone size: NA; J gene: TRBJ1-1; D gene: TRBD1; V gene: TRBV19; CDR3 DNA: TGTGCCAGTAGTCCCCGCCTCGGGACAGCGATCGAAGCTTTCTTT; CDR3 protein: CASSPRLGTAIEAFF
clone size: NA; J gene: TRBJ1-2; D gene: NA; V gene: TRBV3-1/TRBV3-2; CDR3 DNA: TGTGCCAGCAGCCAAGATTTAAGAAACTATGGCTACACCTTC; CDR3 protein: CASSQDLRNYGYTF
clone size: NA; J gene: TRBJ1-5; D gene: TRBD1; V gene: TRBV19; CDR3 DNA: TGTGCCAGTAGTACACAGGGGAGAGATCAGCCCCAGCATTTT; CDR3 protein: CASSTQGRDQPQHF
clone size: NA; J gene: TRBJ2-7; D gene: TRBD2; V gene: TRBV5-1; CDR3 DNA: TGCGCCAGCAGTCCAAGCCTTAGCGGGAGCGCTACCTACGAGCAGTACTTC; CDR3 protein: CASSPSLSGSATYEQYF
clone size: NA; J gene: TRBJ2-1; D gene: TRBD2; V gene: TRBV19; CDR3 DNA: TGTGCCAGTAGTGCAGGGTGGACTAGCGGGTTGTCCTACAATGAGCAGTTCTTC; CDR3 protein: CASSAGWTSGLSYNEQFF
clone size: NA; J gene: TRBJ2-3; D gene: NA; V gene: TRBV5-1; CDR3 DNA: TGCGCCAGCAGCTTGAAGCGGGCATACACAGATACGCAGTATTTT; CDR3 protein: CASSLKRAYTDTQYF
clone size: NA; J gene: TRBJ2-2; D gene: NA; V gene: TRBV7-9; CDR3 DNA: TGTGCCAGCAGATATTTAGGCGGGAACACCGGGGAGCTGTTTTTT; CDR3 protein: CASRYLGGNTGELFF
clone size: NA; J gene: TRBJ2-7; D gene: TRBD1; V gene: TRBV6-5; CDR3 DNA: TGTGCCAGCAGCCTGACAGGGACGGGTGAGCAGTACTTC; CDR3 protein: CASSLTGTGEQYF
clone size: NA; J gene: TRBJ2-7; D gene: NA; V gene: TRBV7-2; CDR3 DNA: TGTGCCAGCAGCGAAAGGGTTGGCGGATCTACTGTGCAGTACTTC; CDR3 protein: CASSERVGGSTVQYF
clone size: once; J gene: TRBJ1-5; D gene: NA; V gene: TRBV3-1/TRBV3-2; CDR3 DNA: TGTGCCAGCAGCCTAACTACAGGGATTGGCCAGCCCCAGCATTTT; CDR3 protein: CASSLTTGIGQPQHF
clone size: few; J gene: TRBJ1-1; D gene: NA; V gene: TRBV28; CDR3 DNA: TGTGCCAGCGGAAACGGACGGGGAGCCTACACTGAAGCTTTCTTT; CDR3 protein: CASGNGRGAYTEAFF
clone size: NA; J gene: TRBJ1-2; D gene: TRBD1; V gene: TRBV27; CDR3 DNA: TGTGCCAGCAGTTTTTACAGGGGCTTTGGCTACACCTTC; CDR3 protein: CASSFYRGFGYTF
clone size: NA; J gene: TRBJ2-1; D gene: TRBD1; V gene: TRBV19; CDR3 DNA: TGTGCCAGTAGTAACACAGGGGGTCCCTACAATGAGCAGTTCTTC; CDR3 protein: CASSNTGGPYNEQFF
clone size: NA; J gene: TRBJ2-2; D gene: TRBD2; V gene: TRBV6-5; CDR3 DNA: TGTGCCAGCACCCATGGGACTAGCGGGGCCGGGGAGCTGTTTTTT; CDR3 protein: CASTHGTSGAGELFF
clone size: NA; J gene: TRBJ1-3; D gene: NA; V gene: TRBV4-3; CDR3 DNA: TGCGCCAGCAGCCAAGGACAGTTCTCTGGAAACACCATATATTTT; CDR3 protein: CASSQGQFSGNTIYF
clone size: NA; J gene: TRBJ2-1; D gene: NA; V gene: TRBV24-1; CDR3 DNA: TGTGCCACCAGTGATTTGGCAGCGATCAATGAGCAGTTCTTC; CDR3 protein: CATSDLAAINEQFF
clone size: NA; J gene: TRBJ1-1; D gene: TRBD1; V gene: TRBV6-5; CDR3 DNA: TGTGCCAGCGATCCGACAGGGTCCCTAGGGGTTGAAGCTTTCTTT; CDR3 protein: CASDPTGSLGVEAFF
clone size: NA; J gene: TRBJ2-5; D gene: NA; V gene: TRBV13; CDR3 DNA: TGTGCCAGCAGCTACCGGGCGGTAGGGGGAGAGACCCAGTACTTC; CDR3 protein: CASSYRAVGGETQYF
clone size: NA; J gene: TRBJ2-7; D gene: TRBD2; V gene: TRBV12-3/TRBV12-4; CDR3 DNA: TGTGCCAGCCGACTAGCGGCAACCTACGAGCAGTACTTC; CDR3 protein: CASRLAATYEQYF
clone size: NA; J gene: TRBJ1-1; D gene: TRBD1; V gene: TRBV18; CDR3 DNA: TGTGCCAGCTCACCCAATGAAGTACAGGGGGCTGGTGGCACTGAAGCTTTCTTT; CDR3 protein: CASSPNEVQGAGGTEAFF
clone size: NA; J gene: TRBJ1-5; D gene: NA; V gene: TRBV6-1; CDR3 DNA: TGTGCCAGCAGTGAAGACAGGGTTTACAATCAGCCCCAGCATTTT; CDR3 protein: CASSEDRVYNQPQHF
clone size: NA; J gene: TRBJ1-4; D gene: TRBD1; V gene: TRBV20-1; CDR3 DNA: TGCAGTGCTAGGCAGGGGGAACTGTTTTTT; CDR3 protein: CSARQGELFF
clone size: NA; J gene: TRBJ1-2; D gene: NA; V gene: TRBV13; CDR3 DNA: TGTGCCAGCAACCTAGGGCAGGGTGGCTATGGCTACACCTTC; CDR3 protein: CASNLGQGGYGYTF
clone size: NA; J gene: TRBJ1-1; D gene: NA; V gene: TRBV6-5; CDR3 DNA: TGTGCCAGTACGAACACAGGGTCAAGGCCTGAAGCTTTCTTT; CDR3 protein: CASTNTGSRPEAFF